These T cell receptor beta chains were read from a single sample in a study of STAT5B mutations in CD4+ large granular lymphocyte leukemia. Repertoires were generated with immunoSEQ multiplex PCR, while TCRdb's copy carries only in-frame clones and drops some. The table lists 32,000 or so clones, approximately 80% of them singletons, with around 4.4% in the top ten. Sequencing used CD4+ T cells from blood buffy coats. Source of these receptors: a human donor in good health. Both conserved end residues are part of each CDR3. The size entry is marked missing in some rows and otherwise reads once, few, many or a size class.

TRBV10-1,TRBJ1-3,NA,CASSSGLGNTIYF
TRBV5-4,TRBJ2-7,NA,CASSPRTGSYEQYF
TRBV30,NA,NA,CAGNRDSSYEQYF
TRBV29-1,TRBJ1-3,NA,CSVAQGTDGNTIYF
TRBV6-5,TRBJ2-7,NA,CASSTGQPYEQYF
TRBV28,TRBJ2-1,few,CASSHQGKQFF
TRBV7-9,TRBJ2-4,NA,CASSPRGASSTIQYF
TRBV30,TRBJ2-7,NA,CAWSVRSGGAYEQYF
TRBV7-8,TRBJ2-5,NA,CASSPGTAIQETQYF
TRBV5-1,TRBJ2-2,NA,CASSVEKTGELFF
TRBV28,TRBJ2-2,NA,CASSPGTGYTGELFF
TRBV6-6,TRBJ2-1,NA,CASSYSNLGLVDEQFF
TRBV7-2,TRBJ1-2,once,CASRLSPGAFISGYTF
TRBV30,TRBJ2-5,NA,CAWGVGSYQETQYF
TRBV5-1,TRBJ1-2,NA,CASRLGYRESYGYTF
TRBV6-5,TRBJ2-5,NA,CASSWDGTQYF
TRBV7-2,TRBJ1-1,NA,CASSLSGTATYRNTEAFF
TRBV5-1,TRBJ2-2,NA,CASSFGSFGTGELFF
TRBV28,TRBJ1-1,once,CASRSPGQVRTEAFF
TRBV11-2,TRBJ1-6,NA,CASSFGTAYNSPLHF
TRBV2,TRBJ2-7,NA,CASASGGLEQYF
TRBV5-4,TRBJ2-5,NA,CASSSGQGDVETQYF
TRBV19,TRBJ2-7,NA,CASGGGFHEQYF
TRBV10-3,TRBJ2-6,once,CAISEPRGANVLTF
TRBV28,TRBJ1-4,NA,CASSWSRGNEKLFF
TRBV19,TRBJ1-1,NA,CASIYPAGTGGASAFF
TRBV2,TRBJ2-2,NA,CASRLDASGSTGELFF
TRBV7-2,TRBJ2-5,NA,CASSKISQGGETQYF
TRBV5-8,TRBJ2-3,NA,CASSLIVDWGTDTQYF
TRBV25-1,TRBJ2-1,NA,CASAGTGGSEQFF